This T cell receptor beta chain was sequenced during a study of CD8+CD57+ T cells in acquired aplastic anemia (dated by TCRdb to about 2018). Regarding the complete study: On average, sorted CD4+ and CD8+ cells yielded 3.2 ug of extracted DNA, with a range of about 0.17 to 27.4 ug. An average of about 10 million reads for CD4+ cells and roughly 11 million reads for CD8+ cells was obtained from healthy donor samples. Results the study describes overall, beyond this receptor: CD8+ Simpson's diversity did not differ significantly between patients and healthy controls (P=0.060). Around 28 CD8+ CDR3 sequences were found to be shared between patients and controls, but these sequences appeared to be highly expressed in patients and within the immunodominant clones of the patients.

In regard to this clonotype: This clone's antigen is unknown. Per-nucleotide qualities are absent, and no much larger clonotype sits a single base away.

Profiling of TCR beta VDJ combinations and CDR3 sequences used genomic DNA as the template. An Illumina HiSeq 2000 was the platform used for TCR repertoire sequencing. Regarding the original processing steps: Repertoires were assessed using TRBV/TRBJ rearrangement plots, CDR3 size and DJ length profiles, and Simpson's diversity index. The immunodominant clone was defined as the most abundant DNA sequence in deep sequencing data. CDR3 amino acid sequences were checked for sharing across subjects and were also compared against the VDJdb database and published repertoires. The raw public reads went through TCRdb reprocessing: fastp at Q25, MiXCR clone calling, in-frame beta chains kept. Rows with a matching CDR3 protein are joined into one entry that keeps the most common DNA and genes. V and J calls and clone size were set by TCRdb, not the authors. Across this sample there are roughly 180,000 distinct CDR3 sequences, with under 55% seen only once. Of the sample, around 2.9% is held by the ten largest clones.

Taken from cysteine to phenylalanine, the CDR3 has 17 residues. Only CDR3 DNA is held: 51 bases, read in frame from base 1. The germline V gene supplies CDR1 MGHDK and CDR2 SYGVNS. Clipping removes 8 bases from V and 5 bases from J, with 17 as the unmatched junction base count. In the study, sorted CD4+ and CD8+ blood T cells from patients with severe aplastic anemia and from healthy subjects underwent deep sequencing of TCR repertoires. Ficoll-Paque density gradient centrifugation was used to isolate peripheral blood mononuclear cells. Before DNA extraction, CD4+ and CD8+ T cells were sorted by FACS or by magnetic beads.

This clonotype was obtained from a human donor in good health. Sample: sorted CD4+, CD8+, or CD8+CD57+ T cells (not recorded which) from PBMCs. The V gene is TRBV25-1 and the J gene is TRBJ1-1; a stretch of 10 junction bases matches TRBD1. This receptor carries the CDR3 CASSPRKTGGALTEAFF. The base sequence is TGTGCCAGCTCACCACGAAAGACAGGGGGCGCATTAACTGAAGCTTTCTTT.